The 25 T cell receptor beta chains listed next were all sequenced from one sample in a study of early T cells in non-severe SARS-CoV-2 infection. TCRdb re-analysed the 5' RACE reads in MiXCR, keeping a single row per CDR3 protein. The sample yields roughly 75,000 distinct CDR3 sequences, over 9% seen once. The source material was whole blood. The source is an adult who was a healthcare worker with PCR-confirmed SARS-CoV-2 infection or an uninfected control (not recorded which).

In this sample, this clonotype turned up many times. This chain joins TRBV30 and TRBJ2-1; 12 bases align to TRBD2. Germline V CDR1 and CDR2: GTSNPN, SVGIG (reference sequence). Trimming cost V 0 bases and J 10 bases; bases outside gene matches: 7. CDR3 size: 15 residues. CDR3 loop: CAWSVALAGGGEQFF. The DNA for the CDR3 is TGTGCCTGGAGTGTCGCGCTAGCGGGAGGGGGAGAGCAGTTCTTC.

Many counts were recorded for this clonotype. The rearrangement uses TRBV6-1 and TRBJ2-1, with D perhaps TRBD1 (6 bases). The germline V gene encodes CDR1 MNHNS and CDR2 SASEGT. Trimming pared 5 bases from V and 6 bases from J, leaving 20 bases between. The CDR3 extends over 16 amino acids. This CDR3 is CASSFPKGHPGNEQFF. CDR3 DNA sequence: TGTGCCAGCAGTTTTCCGAAGGGACACCCTGGCAATGAGCAGTTCTTC.

This clonotype was found many times. The chain is built from TRBV5-4 and TRBJ2-2; TRBD2 matches at 13 bases. Germline lookup yields CDR1 SGHNT and CDR2 YYREEE (reference sequence). The CDR3 extends over 16 amino acids. Unmatched junction bases numbered 7, after V lost 4 bases and J lost 7 bases. CDR3 loop: CASSPGLAGADGELFF. CDR3 nucleotide sequence: TGTGCCAGCAGCCCTGGACTAGCGGGAGCTGACGGGGAGCTGTTTTTT.

This clonotype has a handful of counts. The gene calls are TRBV12-3 or TRBV12-4 and TRBJ2-3; D uncertain. V lost 4 bases, J lost 8 bases, and 19 bases lay in between. The CDR3 has 15 amino acids. The CDR3 bases are TGTGCCAGCAGTTCTCACCTCGCTCCGACTTCTACGCAGTATTTT. Amino acid sequence: CASSSHLAPTSTQYF.

The table lists this clonotype with many counts. J is TRBJ2-3 and V is TRBV28, with TRBD2 as a possible D gene (6 bases). The CDR3 is 14 amino acids. Germline values: CDR1 MDHEN, CDR2 SYDVKM. V lost 6 bases and J 2 bases, leaving 12 bases between the germline ends. The CDR3, as DNA: TGTGCCAGCAGAATAGCGGTACCCACAGATACGCAGTATTTT. It specifies CASRIAVPTDTQYF.

This clonotype was picked up many times. The chain has TRBV20-1 and TRBJ2-2; 7 bases align to TRBD1. CDR1 is DFQATT and CDR2 is SNEGSKA in the germline V gene (reference sequence). The CDR3 totals 13 residues. V trimming: 3 bases; J trimming: 6 bases; junction bases outside the gene matches: 4. The CDR3, as DNA: TGCAGTGCTAGCACAGGGGTATCCGGGGAGCTGTTTTTT. Translation gives CSASTGVSGELFF.

In its sample, this clonotype was seen many times. This chain uses TRBV28 with TRBJ2-5, with D perhaps TRBD1 (5 bases). This CDR3 region has 15 residues. Between the trimmed V and J ends, which lost 3 bases and 0 bases, there was a span of 11 bases. Germline loops: CDR1 MDHEN, CDR2 SYDVKM. CDR3 in amino acids: CASSFQGGYQETQYF. CDR3 DNA sequence: TGTGCCAGCAGTTTTCAGGGCGGCTACCAAGAGACCCAGTACTTC. The variable domain in full, with the rest retrieved from reference TRBV28 and TRBJ2-5, is DVKVTQSSRYLVKRTGEKVFLECVQDMDHENMFWYRQDPGLGLRLIYFSYDVKMKEKGDIPEGYSVSREKKERFSLILESASTNQTSMYLCASSFQGGYQETQYFGPGTRLLVL.

This clonotype was counted between two and nine times. V usage is TRBV5-6 and J usage is TRBJ2-5; 9 bases agree with TRBD1. Germline CDR1 and CDR2: SGHDT and YYEEEE. After removal of 5 bases from V and 2 bases from J, the junction contained 7 bases not matched to a gene. The CDR3 consists of 15 residues. CDR3 nucleotide sequence: TGTGCCAGCAGAATGGGACAGGGTTATCAAGAGACCCAGTACTTC. Translated: CASRMGQGYQETQYF.

This clonotype was seen a handful of times. The chain recombines TRBV12-3 or TRBV12-4 with TRBJ1-1; 7 nucleotides agree with TRBD1. V lost 2 bases, J lost 6 bases, and 9 bases stayed unmatched. The CDR3 consists of 15 residues. In DNA form, the CDR3 reads TGTGCCAGCAGTTTACCTCAACAGGGGATACCTGAAGCTTTCTTT. This translates into CASSLPQQGIPEAFF.

This chain uses TRBV20-1 with TRBJ2-1; D gene uncertain. Trimming took off 8 bases at V and 4 bases at J, with 12 bases between the two ends. The CDR3 runs to 12 residues. CDR1 is DFQATT and CDR2 is SNEGSKA in the germline V gene (reference sequence). The CDR3 sequence: CSPSLTYNEQFF. CDR3 in DNA: TGCAGTCCCTCCCTCACGTACAATGAGCAGTTCTTC.

At least ten counts were recorded for this clonotype. The CDR3 DNA sequence: TGTGCCAGCACCGAGACCGGCCGTAACTATGGCTACACCTTC. Its protein product is CASTETGRNYGYTF. V usage is TRBV6-1 and J usage is TRBJ1-2; D uncertain. Germline-derived CDR1 and CDR2 are MNHNS and SASEGT. This CDR3 has 14 residues. V was shortened by 7 bases and J by 1 base, with 13 bases between the two germline ends.

This clonotype was seen at least ten times. This chain uses TRBV27 with TRBJ2-7; D might be TRBD2 (6 bases). This CDR3 is 14 amino acids long. CDR1 is MNHEY and CDR2 is SMNVEV in the germline V gene (reference sequence). V shed 5 bases and J shed 4 bases, with 15 bases lying between them. CDR3 coding DNA: TGTGCCAGCAGTCGCCCGGGACTTCCATACGAGCAGTACTTC. As protein: CASSRPGLPYEQYF.

The V call is TRBV4-1, the J call TRBJ1-4, with unresolved D. Germline V lookup: CDR1 MGHRA, CDR2 YSYEKL. This CDR3 contains 14 residues. V gave up 1 base and J gave up 3 bases, with 6 bases separating them. The CDR3 spells CASSQGVANEKLFF. CDR3 DNA: TGCGCCAGCAGCCAAGGCGTGGCTAATGAAAAACTGTTTTTT.

This clonotype was observed a handful of times. V usage is TRBV20-1 and J usage is TRBJ2-2; 10 bases fit TRBD2. This CDR3 is built from 16 residues. The ends lost 0 bases at V and 6 bases at J; junction bases unmatched: 7. Germline V lookup: CDR1 DFQATT, CDR2 SNEGSKA (reference sequence). CDR3 bases: TGCAGTGCTAGAGATGGGCTAGCGGGAGTTGCCGGGGAGCTGTTTTTT. Translation gives CSARDGLAGVAGELFF.

This clonotype was counted many times. V usage is TRBV11-2 and J usage is TRBJ2-1, with TRBD2 identical over 9 bases. Per germline, CDR1 SGHAT and CDR2 FQNNGV. CDR3 length: 13 amino acids. The J segment lost 10 bases and the V segment lost 3 bases, leaving 4 bases of the junction unmatched. As DNA, the CDR3 is TGTGCCAGCAGCTTGGGACTAGCAGCAGAGCAGTTCTTC. Residues: CASSLGLAAEQFF.

This clonotype was seen ten or more times. V gene TRBV7-9 combines with J gene TRBJ1-1, with unresolved D. CDR3 length: 13 amino acids. Germline lookup yields CDR1 SEHNR and CDR2 FQNEAQ (reference sequence). Trimming cost V 1 base and J 4 bases, with 7 bases left between them. The CDR3 here is CASSLESRTEAFF. Written as DNA, the CDR3 is TGTGCCAGCAGCTTAGAGTCTCGCACTGAAGCTTTCTTT.

This clonotype was observed at least ten times. The CDR3 sequence: CASSIDKSSGNTIYF. CDR3 DNA sequence: TGTGCCAGCAGCATCGACAAGAGCTCTGGAAACACCATATATTTT. The chain links TRBV7-2 to TRBJ1-3; D is unclear. Trimming cost V 5 bases and J 0 bases, with 11 bases left between them. The germline V gene encodes CDR1 SGHTA and CDR2 FQGNSA. The CDR3 spans 15 residues. Using reference TRBV7-2 and TRBJ1-3 for the parts outside the CDR3, the full variable domain is GAGVSQSPSNKVTEKGKDVELRCDPISGHTALYWYRQSLGQGLEFLIYFQGNSAPDKSGLPSDRFSAERTGGSVSTLTIQRTQQEDSAVYLCASSIDKSSGNTIYFGEGSWLTVV.

At least ten counts were recorded for this clonotype. The chain employs TRBV6-4 and TRBJ2-3; possibly TRBD2 for D (5 bases). This CDR3 region has 16 residues. Germline V gene lookup returns CDR1 MRHNA and CDR2 SNTAGT. The V gene lost 3 bases and the J gene lost 6 bases, with 19 bases spanning the gap. CDR3: CASSDSAANSVDTQYF. CDR3 in DNA: TGTGCCAGCAGTGATAGCGCGGCGAACAGCGTGGATACGCAGTATTTT.

This clonotype was recorded many times. V gene TRBV7-8 combines with J gene TRBJ1-5; D is uncertain. The V end lost 5 bases, the J end lost 7 bases, and 12 bases lay between the germline ends. Germline-derived CDR1 and CDR2 are SGHVS and FQNEAQ. The CDR3 is made up of 13 amino acids. The CDR3 region has the DNA TGTGCCAGCAGCCCTTCGAAGGACCAGCCCCAGCATTTT. As protein: CASSPSKDQPQHF.

This chain uses TRBV2 with TRBJ2-1; D unclear. V was cut by 6 bases and J by 8 bases, with 8 bases left in between. CDR1 and CDR2 from the germline V gene are SNHLY and FYNNEI. The CDR3 runs 11 residues. This chain's CDR3 is CASRVAHEQFF. The CDR3 region has the DNA TGTGCCAGCAGGGTAGCCCATGAGCAGTTCTTC.

The gene calls are TRBV28 and TRBJ2-1, with 12 bases identical to TRBD2. Germline assignment: CDR1 MDHEN and CDR2 SYDVKM. The CDR3 runs to 15 residues. Trimming removed 10 bases from V and 7 bases from J; junction bases left unmatched: 11. The DNA for the CDR3 is TGTGCCACCAGAGACGGCCTAGCGGGAGGGAATGAGCAGTTCTTC. Translation: CATRDGLAGGNEQFF.

The J gene is TRBJ2-7, the V gene TRBV10-1; TRBD2 aligns across 13 bases. Germline V lookup: CDR1 WNHNN, CDR2 SYGVQD (reference sequence). This CDR3 region has 15 residues. J was trimmed by 0 bases and V by 6 bases; bases with no gene match: 2. This chain's CDR3 is CASRGLAGASYEQYF. Here the CDR3 DNA reads TGCGCCAGCAGAGGACTAGCGGGAGCCTCCTACGAGCAGTACTTC.

This clonotype was recorded at least ten times. The rearrangement joins TRBV5-4 to TRBJ1-1; the match to TRBD1 covers 8 bases. The CDR3 runs 13 residues. Germline V gene lookup returns CDR1 SGHNT and CDR2 YYREEE (reference sequence). J was trimmed by 6 bases and V by 7 bases; bases with no gene match: 8. CDR3 nucleotides: TGTGCCAGCGGACGACAGGGGACCCCTGAAGCTTTCTTT. As protein: CASGRQGTPEAFF.

This clonotype was picked up many times. The rearrangement links TRBV27 to TRBJ2-3; D remains ambiguous. The germline V gene encodes CDR1 MNHEY and CDR2 SMNVEV (reference sequence). V dropped 6 bases and J dropped 2 bases, with 9 bases sitting between them. There are 13 residues in the CDR3. The CDR3 DNA reads as TGTGCCAGCAGCCACGGATCCACAGATACGCAGTATTTT. Its protein is CASSHGSTDTQYF.

The chain links TRBV5-1 to TRBJ1-5; D is ambiguous. This CDR3 has 14 amino acids. V was clipped by 0 bases and J by 4 bases, with 8 bases between them. CDR1 and CDR2 (germline): SGHRS, YFSETQ. In nucleotides, the CDR3 is TGCGCCAGCAGCTTGGGGGAGGTAAATCAGCCCCAGCATTTT. Protein product: CASSLGEVNQPQHF.